The T cell receptor (beta chain) under discussion was sequenced for a study of blood T cell repertoires in COVID-19. Per germline, CDR1 MNHEY and CDR2 SVGEGT. CDR3 length: 16 residues. Unmatched junction bases numbered 12, after V lost 5 bases and J lost 4 bases. Assay used: immunoSEQ multiplex PCR; TCRdb lists only in-frame clones, some missing. Here the sample spans under 110,000 clones, 85% being singletons. The material sequenced was peripheral blood. This chain joins TRBV6-2 or TRBV6-3 and TRBJ2-7; 9 positions agree with TRBD2. The receptor's source is a woman in her 70s with active or convalescent COVID-19. Written as DNA, the CDR3 is TGTGCCAGCAGTGACCCGGGACTAGCCAAAACTTACGAGCAGTACTTC. It translates to CASSDPGLAKTYEQYF.